This record covers a single TCR beta chain. No antigen is known for it. The input lacks base qualities; no much larger clone sits a single base away. This record belongs to a study of cytomegalovirus exposure and HLA in healthy donors (dated by TCRdb to between 2016 and 2019). General notes on the study: An earlier analysis of approximately 550 of the donors reported 250 to 350 Gb of sequence data and more than 90 million unique TCR beta sequences from about 200 million T cells. An early release covering 550 to 650 HLA-typed donors comprised about 310 gigabases of sequencing data and some 79 million unique TCR sequences. The genetic ancestry cluster associated with self-reported Caucasian donors included around 76% of the 350 to 500 genotyped donors. The aim of the study was to test whether cataloging public T cell receptors could identify signatures of past pathogen exposure. The study profiled the T cell repertoires of around 700 subjects by immunosequencing and related them to cytomegalovirus serostatus. In addition to the first cohort of 666 subjects, a separate validation cohort of 130 or so different subjects was used. High-throughput TCR immunosequencing, statistical association of individual TCRs with disease status, and machine learning were combined to predict cytomegalovirus infection status. In a later analysis, previously published TCR beta repertoires from 666 donors were re-analyzed and high-resolution HLA genotyping was added so that TCR occurrence patterns could be studied. Rather than drawing on any new phenotypic data, the later analysis identified candidate immune exposures from TCR beta sequences and the way those sequences occurred across donors. An earlier analysis of 587 of the donors used high-throughput TCR beta sequencing to judge whether each TCR beta V gene segment behaved as functional or pseudogenic. Donor age, sex, ethnicity and CMV serostatus were collected together with the repertoire data. In a later genetic analysis, genome-wide SNP genotypes for about 60% of the 666 donors were used, and that subset was treated as a discovery cohort. All discovery cohort repertoires had been generated using a single sequencing platform. HLA typing covered class I and class II loci at four-digit resolution. Typing coverage differed by locus: A, B, C, DRB1 and DQB1 were typed in about 620-630 donors, DQA1 in about 560, DPA1 in roughly 590, and DPB1 in 400 to 480. Roughly 5 DR-DQ haplotypes were handled as single units for association and clustering, since linkage in the cohort was strong. Among 398 genotyped donors of the cohort, an average of about 240,000 unique TCR beta nucleotide sequences were sequenced per donor, 15% to 20% of them non-productive.

The V end loses 1 base and the J end loses 5 bases, and a stretch of 12 bases separates them. The CDR3 holds 14 amino acids from the cysteine to the phenylalanine. CDR3 DNA is the only sequence kept; it has 42 bases, read in frame from the first base. CDR1 SEHNR and CDR2 FQNEAQ are derived from the germline V gene (reference sequence). Summary of the overall study and its limitations: According to a later analysis, most CMV-associated TCR beta chains appeared to be HLA-restricted, and the HLA associations seemed to be driven largely by CMV exposure. In vitro tests confirmed that a few of the cytomegalovirus-associated TCR beta chains recognize cytomegalovirus antigens. A total of around 150 TCR beta chains were listed by the study as associated with cytomegalovirus. A further reported finding was that TCR beta sequences accurately predicted the HLA-A and HLA-B alleles for most subjects in the first cohort. HLA typing was unavailable for some donors at each locus, so association tests used only the typed subset. An earlier analysis of 587 of the donors showed that most TCR beta V segments appeared in productive rearrangements either about 87% or about 30% of the time, which broadly matched IMGT annotations. It was suggested by the authors that the approach could potentially be generalized to other disease states and immunological phenotypes. Immune exposure information for the cohort was limited to CMV serostatus. A group of highly shared sequence variants was considered likely to be a technical artifact of the sequencing pipeline. Over 15 rarely observed V segments, including chromosome 9 orphons, were excluded from the earlier analysis of approximately 500 of the donors because counts were too low. When HLA alleles, especially DR and DQ, strongly co-occurred, attributing TCR associations to individual alleles was difficult. Roughly uniform sequencing depth across donors was assumed in presence/absence analyses, although this assumption may not hold. Most TCR sequences were observed very rarely across donors, whereas some public TCRs were present in many individuals. In a later analysis, several top co-occurrence clusters were reported to appear linked to parvovirus B19, influenza, CMV and Epstein-Barr virus. The cohort was sequenced for TCR beta chains only, and without alpha or paired-chain data the features that could be detected were limited. A later genetic analysis reported fewer N-insertions in productive TCRs among donors in an Asian-associated ancestry cluster than the roughly 700-donor mean. At a false discovery rate of 0.05, a later analysis linked 16,951 TCR beta sequences to specific HLA alleles. Linkage disequilibrium might explain the correlated functional status among segregating V segments, but an unknown experimental factor could not be excluded. A later analysis found that HLA-associated TCR beta chains were more clonally expanded and had lower generation probabilities than equally common non-associated chains. According to a later analysis, TCR association rates differed among HLA loci, with DRB1 alleles showing the most associated TCRs and HLA-C alleles showing the fewest. The classifier was reported to diagnose cytomegalovirus status with high specificity and sensitivity in both the original and validation cohorts. In a later genetic analysis, a missense DCLRE1C variant was associated with V-gene and J-gene trimming of TCR beta chains, and the association was replicated in an independent cohort. Because the 87-base-pair reads could not distinguish some IMGT-functional V segments, including TRBV6-2 and TRBV6-3, those segments were excluded.

Receptors were amplified or captured by the immunoSEQ multiplex PCR assay. A mixture of 60 forward primers for TCR Vbeta segments and 13 reverse primers for TCR Jbeta segments was used in the multiplex PCR. A multiplex PCR assay on genomic DNA amplified the CDR3 region of rearranged TCR beta genes. The Illumina HiSeq System was used to sequence the amplified TCR beta libraries as 87-base-pair reads. On the authors' methods: Across the 500 to 700 repertoires, a later analysis counted roughly 77 million unique TCR beta chains, roughly 11 million of which were shared by at least two donors. Raw reads were error-corrected and collapsed into unique sequences with a nearest-neighbor algorithm that merged closely related sequences to remove PCR and sequencing errors. V, D and J gene segments were assigned by aligning CDR3 sequences to IMGT reference sequences. Each retained sequence needed at least a six-nucleotide match to both a V gene segment and a J gene segment. A rearrangement counted as productive if the CDR3 had no stop codons and remained in frame with V and J, and every other rearrangement counted as non-productive. Following IMGT convention, CDR3 was defined as the stretch from the second conserved V-encoded cysteine to the conserved J-encoded phenylalanine. Sequences without an unambiguous match to a single V gene segment were excluded from the earlier analysis of several hundred of the donors. In an earlier analysis of about 590 of the donors, a V segment was called functional when productive rearrangements were above 56.7%, and segregating when the standard deviation between donors exceeded 5%. A statistical classification framework was developed to diagnose cytomegalovirus status using the catalog of TCR beta chain sequences. V and J gene assignment, in a later analysis, came from comparing TCR nucleotide sequences with IMGT/GENE-DB human TR gene sequences. A later analysis assigned CDR3 sequences and most-parsimonious VDJ recombination scenarios with the TCRdist pipeline. In a later analysis, each TCR beta chain was defined by its CDR3 amino acid sequence together with its V-gene family, and reads without a unique V-gene family were excluded. To address suspected cross-contamination and a sequencing artifact, a later analysis removed under 600 highly shared, low-generation-probability nucleotide sequences. For each public chain, a later analysis derived a clonal expansion index from normalized ranks of inferred template counts within each repertoire. In a later analysis, generation probabilities were computed with a VDJ recombination model fitted to out-of-frame rearrangements, and the resulting probabilities were checked against IGoR. Hypergeometric tests were used in a later analysis to score TCR-TCR, TCR-HLA and TCR-CMV co-occurrence, with a repertoire-size bias correction applied to the TCR pairs. To estimate false discovery rates, a later analysis permuted the HLA or CMV assignments 20 times. In a later analysis, co-occurring TCRs were grouped using DBSCAN, with TCRdist sequence similarity added in when clustering inside HLA-allele-positive subsets. For co-occurrence clustering, repertoires with fewer than 30,000 or more than 120,000 public chains were excluded, along with 5 or 6 repertoires with anomalous nucleotide sharing. TCRdb obtained this table from immuneACCESS and retained in-frame rearrangements with V and J assigned. These tables miss some clones; where compared with another copy, unresolved V genes account for less than half of the shortfall, and the remainder is unexplained. The DNA was the basis for D and trimming; V, J and clone size are from that table. The sample records roughly 200,000 clones, 77% of which are singletons. The ten largest clones take up less than 2.5% of the sample.

The cohort was made up of around 720 healthy bone marrow donors. All cohort members were sampled while nominally healthy, although unrecorded immune exposures were likely present. The donor was CMV seropositive and was included in the group of 270 or so seropositive cohort members. A peripheral blood sample was provided by each donor, and peripheral blood mononuclear cells were used for TCR beta sequencing. Genomic DNA extraction from the blood cell samples was performed with the Qiagen DNeasy Blood Extraction Kit. The V and J segments used are TRBV7-9 and TRBJ2-7; a tentative D call is TRBD2 (7 bases match). The receptor was derived from a woman under 40 in good health and CMV-seropositive. What was sequenced was PBMCs. Here is the DNA: TGTGCCAGCAGCTTAGTCGGGGGGCGCGACGAGCAGTACTTC. Translated, it gives CASSLVGGRDEQYF. With all but the CDR3 taken from the reference TRBV7-9 and TRBJ2-7 genes, the full variable domain is: DTGVSQNPRHKITKRGQNVTFRCDPISEHNRLYWYRQTLGQGPEFLTYFQNEAQLEKSRLLSDRFSAERPKGSFSTLEIQRTEQGDSAMYLCASSLVGGRDEQYFGPGTRLTVT.